The 16 T cell receptor beta chains in this list originate from one sample, sequenced in a study of cytomegalovirus exposure and HLA in healthy donors. The PCR made use of 60 Vbeta and 13 Jbeta primers. TCRdb keeps only in-frame clones here, not all; method: immunoSEQ multiplex PCR. The repertoire holds a few hundred thousand clones, with 70% to 90% as singletons. The specimen was PBMCs. These receptors were collected from a woman aged 55-75 years in good health and CMV-seropositive.

This chain uses TRBV7-9 with TRBJ2-1, with D uncertain. Germline-derived CDR1 and CDR2 are SEHNR and FQNEAQ (reference sequence). V was trimmed by 3 bases and J by 7 bases, leaving 7 bases between them. This CDR3 region has 12 residues. The CDR3 loop reads CASSLRRNEQFF. The CDR3 DNA sequence: TGTGCCAGCAGCTTGAGGCGGAATGAGCAGTTCTTC.

CDR3 protein: CASTLGETSGNTIYF. CDR3 bases: TGTGCCAGTACCCTGGGCGAGACCTCTGGAAACACCATATATTTT. The chain uses TRBV19 and TRBJ1-3; no definite D call. The CDR3 sequence is 15 residues long. Germline CDR1 LNHDA, CDR2 SQIVND (reference sequence). The V gene lost 7 bases and the J gene lost 0 bases, with 13 bases spanning the gap. The full variable domain, in which reference TRBV19 and TRBJ1-3 provide the parts outside the CDR3, is DGGITQSPKYLFRKEGQNVTLSCEQNLNHDAMYWYRQDPGQGLRLIYYSQIVNDFQKGDIAEGYSVSREKKESFPLTVTSAQKNPTAFYLCASTLGETSGNTIYFGEGSWLTVV.

The CDR3 DNA sequence: TGTGCCAGCAGTTACCGGAGACAGGGAACATATGGCTACACCTTC. It codes for CASSYRRQGTYGYTF. The chain uses TRBV6-5 and TRBJ1-2; TRBD1 matches at 7 bases. The CDR3 extends over 15 amino acids. The germline V gene has CDR1 MNHEY and CDR2 SVGAGI. Trimming took 2 bases from V and 5 from J; bases not matched to a gene: 8.

The chain joins TRBV5-6 to TRBJ2-2; TRBD2 might be the D (5 bases). Germline CDR1 reads SGHDT; CDR2 reads YYEEEE. This CDR3 spans 17 amino acids. V was cut by 7 bases and J by 0 bases, with 19 bases left in between. For the CDR3, the DNA is TGTGCCAGCGCGAAGACCAGCGGAGCCGCGAACACCGGGGAGCTGTTTTTT. As protein: CASAKTSGAANTGELFF.

The count of this clone is one. The chain links TRBV29-1 to TRBJ2-7; TRBD1 matches at 9 bases. V lost 4 bases, J lost 4 bases, and 5 bases stayed unmatched. Germline V lookup: CDR1 SQVTM, CDR2 ANQGSEA. The CDR3 is made up of 13 amino acids. The CDR3 DNA reads TGCAGCGTTGCTGAGGACAGGGGATACGAGCAGTACTTC. Translation: CSVAEDRGYEQYF.

V is TRBV5-4 and J is TRBJ1-2; the D gene is possibly TRBD1 (5 bases). V was pared by 6 bases and J by 7 bases, with 22 bases between. Germline values: CDR1 SGHNT, CDR2 YYREEE (reference sequence). The CDR3 spans 15 residues. Here the CDR3 DNA reads TGTGCCAGCAACTCGGCCCCCGGGGGGGTGCGTGGCTACACCTTC. Its protein is CASNSAPGGVRGYTF.

This clone was observed a few times. This chain joins TRBV18 and TRBJ1-6; D unresolved. Germline V gives CDR1 KGHSH, CDR2 LQKENI. This CDR3 is 13 amino acids long. Trimming took off 6 bases at V and 9 bases at J, with 12 bases between the two ends. CDR3 coding DNA: TGTGCCAGCTCTGAGGCCGTCGGTTCACCCCTCCACTTT. This sequence encodes CASSEAVGSPLHF.

CDR3 in amino acids: CASSFRDTYEQYF. The CDR3 DNA reads TGTGCCAGTAGTTTCCGGGACACCTACGAGCAGTACTTC. This rearrangement joins TRBV19 to TRBJ2-7, with D perhaps matching TRBD1 (6 bases). Germline lookup yields CDR1 LNHDA and CDR2 SQIVND (reference sequence). Trimming took 5 bases from V and 2 from J, leaving 10 bases between them. The CDR3 runs to 13 residues.

The gene calls are TRBV27 and TRBJ2-2; D might be TRBD2 (5 bases). This CDR3 has 13 residues. The germline V and J ends were trimmed by 3 bases and 5 bases, with 7 bases remaining between them. CDR1 is MNHEY, CDR2 SMNVEV, per germline (reference sequence). In DNA, the CDR3 is TGTGCCAGCAGTTTGGAGCGGACCGGGGAGCTGTTTTTT. It yields the protein CASSLERTGELFF.

The chain recombines TRBV7-8 with TRBJ2-7; 10 bases match TRBD1. Per germline, CDR1 SGHVS and CDR2 FQNEAQ. CDR3 length: 14 residues. V trimming: 4 bases; J trimming: 6 bases; junction bases outside the gene matches: 6. The CDR3 coding sequence is TGTGCCAGCAGCTCAGGGACAGGGGTTCTCGAGCAGTACTTC. It is translated as CASSSGTGVLEQYF. The whole variable domain, remainder taken from reference TRBV7-8 and TRBJ2-7, is GAGVSQSPRYKVAKRGQDVALRCDPISGHVSLFWYQQALGQGPEFLTYFQNEAQLDKSGLPSDRFFAERPEGSVSTLKIQRTQQEDSAVYLCASSSGTGVLEQYFGPGTRLTVT.

V and J are TRBV15 and TRBJ2-7; 9 positions agree with TRBD2. The length of the CDR3 is 15 residues. The V and J ends lost 1 base and 5 bases, in that order; junction bases with no gene match: 6. Per the germline V gene, CDR1 is LNHNV and CDR2 is YYDKDF (reference sequence). In nucleotides, the CDR3 is TGTGCCACCAGCAGAGGTGGTAGCGGGAGCCACGAGCAGTACTTC. Its translation: CATSRGGSGSHEQYF.

The chain carries TRBV5-1 and TRBJ2-7; 8 nucleotides line up with TRBD2. In germline, CDR1 is SGHRS, CDR2 YFSETQ. With V trimmed by 4 bases and J by 1 base, 16 bases remained unmatched. The CDR3 totals 18 residues. In DNA form, the CDR3 reads TGCGCCAGCAGCCGGAAGGTAGCGGGACTTCGACTATCCTACGAGCAGTACTTC. Translating gives CASSRKVAGLRLSYEQYF.

This clone turned up a few times. V and J are TRBV13 and TRBJ1-3; D uncertain. Germline values: CDR1 PRHDT, CDR2 FYEKMQ (reference sequence). V lost 4 bases and J lost 4, with 11 bases in between. This CDR3 is built from 14 residues. The CDR3 reads CASSYPGEGNTIYF. CDR3 nucleotides: TGTGCCAGCAGCTACCCCGGGGAAGGAAACACCATATATTTT. The full variable domain, rest sourced from reference TRBV13 and TRBJ1-3, is AAGVIQSPRHLIKEKRETATLKCYPIPRHDTVYWYQQGPGQDPQFLISFYEKMQSDKGSIPDRFSAQQFSDYHSELNMSSLELGDSALYFCASSYPGEGNTIYFGEGSWLTVV.

The J gene is TRBJ2-1, the V gene TRBV4-1, with 7 bases identical to TRBD2. The V segment lost 5 bases and the J segment 7 bases; nucleotides outside the gene matches: 8. CDR3 length: 14 residues. The germline V gene has CDR1 MGHRA and CDR2 YSYEKL. CDR3 region: CASSTSKGGNEQFF. In DNA, the CDR3 is TGCGCCAGCAGCACTAGCAAGGGAGGGAATGAGCAGTTCTTC.

This clone was picked up many times. The rearrangement joins TRBV6-4 to TRBJ2-1, with 10 bases identical to TRBD1. Germline lookup yields CDR1 MRHNA and CDR2 SNTAGT. CDR3 size: 13 residues. V lost 2 bases to trimming and J lost 12 bases; unmatched junction nucleotides: 4. The CDR3 sequence is CASSDRGTGVQFF. CDR3 DNA: TGTGCCAGCAGTGACAGAGGGACAGGGGTGCAGTTCTTC.

The chain joins TRBV28 to TRBJ1-2; 7 bases are a match to TRBD1. The V gene's germline CDR1 is MDHEN and CDR2 SYDVKM. The CDR3 length is 17 residues. J lost 10 bases, V lost 0 bases, and 17 bases had no gene match. The CDR3 region is CASSLWPATGRLKLYTF. The CDR3 DNA reads as TGTGCCAGCAGTTTATGGCCTGCGACAGGGAGGTTGAAGCTCTACACCTTC.